A selection of T cell receptor beta chains follows, all from one sample in a study of response to subunit inactivated influenza vaccine. TCRdb re-called the RT-PCR reads with MiXCR, one entry per CDR3 protein. This sample has more than 700,000 distinct CDR3 sequences, with approximately 21% found just once. Specimen: PBMCs from blood, collected about 5 days after vaccination. These receptors came from a man over 45 who received an inactivated influenza vaccine. Each CDR3 is given with its conserved first and last residue. The D gene is left open where the match is weak. Clone size is not always given. Where it is, it says once, few, many or a class for expanded clones.

V	size	J	D	DNA	CDR3
TRBV5-1	.	TRBJ1-2	TRBD1	TGCGCCAGCAGCCCCGGGACAGGCGATGGCTACACCTTC	CASSPGTGDGYTF
TRBV5-1	.	TRBJ2-7	.	TGCGCCAGCAGCTTGGTGTCAACTGGATCCTACGAGCAGTACTTC	CASSLVSTGSYEQYF
TRBV20-1	few	TRBJ1-6	TRBD1	TGCAGTGCACTTACAGGGGGGGATTCACCCCTCCACTTT	CSALTGGDSPLHF
TRBV9	.	TRBJ2-3	TRBD2	TGTGCCAGCAGCGTAGCTAGCGGGGGGGCCGAAGATACGCAGTATTTT	CASSVASGGAEDTQYF
TRBV10-3	.	TRBJ2-1	.	TGTGCCACCGTAACAGGGAGGACCTACAATGAGCAGTTCTTC	CATVTGRTYNEQFF
TRBV6-1	few	TRBJ2-6	TRBD2	TGTGCCAGCAGACTAGCGGGGGTGAAAAGAACTGGGGCCAACGTCCTGACTTTC	CASRLAGVKRTGANVLTF
TRBV15	.	TRBJ2-4	.	TGTGCCACCAGCAGATCCCGGGACACTCAAAACATTCAGTACTTC	CATSRSRDTQNIQYF
TRBV6-2/TRBV6-3	.	TRBJ2-1	TRBD2	TGTGCCAGCAGTTACTCTCCTAGCGGGAGTTTCAATGAGCAGTTCTTC	CASSYSPSGSFNEQFF
TRBV2	.	TRBJ1-5	.	TGTGCCAGCAGTGAAGACGCGGTTGGACAGCCCCAGCATTTT	CASSEDAVGQPQHF
TRBV12-3/TRBV12-4	.	TRBJ1-1	TRBD1	TGTGCCAGCAGCCCATTCGGGACAGGACTGTCAGAAGCTTTCTTT	CASSPFGTGLSEAFF
TRBV15	few	TRBJ2-1	TRBD1	TGTGCCACCAGCATGGACAGGGGAAGGGATGAGCAGTTCTTC	CATSMDRGRDEQFF
TRBV6-1	few	TRBJ2-3	TRBD2	TGTGCCAGCAGCCGAGACGGGAGGGCCACTCATACGCAGTATTTT	CASSRDGRATHTQYF
TRBV7-2	.	TRBJ2-3	TRBD2	TGTGCCAGCACCTCTAGCGGGAGGGCCGTCGGAGATACGCAGTATTTT	CASTSSGRAVGDTQYF
TRBV27	.	TRBJ2-1	TRBD1	TGTGCCAGCAGTTTATGGGGGACAGCGGCGGGCTCCTACAATGAGCAGTTCTTC	CASSLWGTAAGSYNEQFF
TRBV6-1	.	TRBJ2-1	TRBD2	TGTGCCAGCAGGACAACTAGCGGGCTAATCAATGAGCAGTTCTTC	CASRTTSGLINEQFF